The present TCR beta chain was sequenced within a study of blood T cell repertoires in COVID-19. Study-wide background: The analysed material was cDNA or gDNA that came from T cells, B-cell-depleted T cells, or PBMCs.

TCRdb's table, derived via immunoSEQ multiplex PCR, lists solely in-frame clones and lacks some. The sample holds around 62,000 clones, approximately 81% seen once. The V end lost 1 base, the J end lost 4 bases, and 12 bases lay between the germline ends. The CDR3 runs 14 residues. Germline CDR1 is SGHDT and CDR2 is YYEEEE. Input material: peripheral blood. This TCR was recovered from a man aged 45-60 years with active COVID-19. The chain employs TRBV5-6 and TRBJ2-7; D is perhaps TRBD1 (6 bases). The CDR3, as DNA: TGTGCCAGCAGCTTGTCAGGACAGCCTTACGAGCAGTACTTC. This encodes CASSLSGQPYEQYF.